This T cell receptor beta chain stems from a study of response to subunit inactivated influenza vaccine. Worth noting for this clonotype: The antigen remains unidentified. At one boundary the junction diverges from the germline segment, which might be a read error.

The CDR3 has 13 residues. The germline CDR1 and CDR2 sequences are SSHAT and FNYEAQ (reference sequence). A single record per CDR3 protein comes from TCRdb applying MiXCR to the RT-PCR reads. The sample lists hundreds of thousands of distinct CDR3 sequences, around 8% occurring once. Overall study findings and caveats: Researchers suggested that each seasonal influenza vaccination recruits few new T cells.

The chain joins TRBV7-7 to TRBJ1-4; TRBD1 agrees at 7 bases. The TCR originated in a man between 50 and 69 years old who received an inactivated influenza vaccine. The source was PBMCs from blood, collected approximately 25 months after vaccination. The CDR3 is CASKRGQGEKLFF. CDR3 DNA sequence: TGTGCTAGCAAGAGGGGGCAGGGTGAAAAACTGTTTTTT.